Listed here are 8 T cell receptor beta chains from one sample, sequenced in a study of blood T cell repertoires in COVID-19. Assay used: immunoSEQ multiplex PCR; TCRdb lists only in-frame clones, some missing. Among 390,000 or so clones listed, around 89% were seen once. Material: peripheral blood. The receptors originated from a man aged 18 to 30 with active or convalescent COVID-19.

The genes are TRBV27 and TRBJ2-7, with D perhaps TRBD1 (6 bases). V was pared by 4 bases and J by 3 bases, with 13 bases between. The CDR3 runs 14 residues. CDR1 is MNHEY, CDR2 SMNVEV, per germline (reference sequence). CDR3 protein: CASSSNREVYEQYF. The CDR3 DNA follows: TGTGCCAGCAGTTCTAACAGGGAAGTCTACGAGCAGTACTTC.

This rearrangement joins TRBV5-1 to TRBJ2-2; D perhaps matches TRBD1 (5 bases). V was trimmed by 3 bases and J by 4 bases, leaving 13 bases between them. The CDR3 length is 15 residues. Germline V gene sequence: CDR1 SGHRS, CDR2 YFSETQ. This chain's CDR3 is CASSYPGSGTGELFF. The CDR3 bases are TGCGCCAGCAGCTACCCAGGGTCAGGCACCGGGGAGCTGTTTTTT.

The V gene is TRBV2, the J gene TRBJ2-1; TRBD2 matches at 11 bases. With V trimmed by 6 bases and J by 2 bases, 6 bases remained unmatched. The CDR3 contains 16 residues. Germline CDR1 reads SNHLY; CDR2 reads FYNNEI. In DNA, the CDR3 is TGTGCCAGCAGAACTCTACTAGCGGGGGCCTACAATGAGCAGTTCTTC. Translation gives CASRTLLAGAYNEQFF.

In its sample, this clone was seen a few times. J is TRBJ1-5 and V is TRBV27; D might be TRBD1 (6 bases). Germline V CDR1 and CDR2: MNHEY, SMNVEV (reference sequence). V shed 9 bases and J shed 1 base, with 22 bases lying between them. The CDR3 consists of 17 residues. In nucleotides, the CDR3 is TGTGCCAGTCCGAAACTTCGACAGGCGACCAGCAATCAGCCCCAGCATTTT. Its translation: CASPKLRQATSNQPQHF.

CDR3 nucleotides: TGCGCCAGCAGCTTGGGGCAGGGGGGTTCACCCCTCCACTTT. Its protein product is CASSLGQGGSPLHF. This sequence joins TRBV5-1 and TRBJ1-6, with 7 bases lining up with TRBD1. The CDR3 consists of 14 residues. V was pared by 0 bases and J by 9 bases, with 3 bases of the junction left unmatched. The V gene's germline CDR1 is SGHRS and CDR2 YFSETQ.

In regard to this clone: At one boundary the junction diverges from the germline segment, which might be a read error. The rearrangement links TRBV30 to TRBJ2-1, with 10 positions matching TRBD2. In germline, CDR1 is GTSNPN, CDR2 SVGIG (reference sequence). This CDR3 spans 12 amino acids. The CDR3, as DNA: TGCTCAGGACTAGCGGCAAACAATGAGCAGTTCTTC. Its protein product is CSGLAANNEQFF. The whole variable domain, filled in from reference TRBV30 and TRBJ2-1, reads SQTIHQWPATLVQPVGSPLSLECTVEGTSNPNLYWYRQAAGRGLQLLFYSVGIGQISSEVPQNLSASRPQDRQFILSSKKLLLSDSGFYLCSGLAANNEQFFGPGTRLTVL.

The V call is TRBV4-3, the J call TRBJ1-1, with D unclear. Germline CDR1 and CDR2: LGHNA and YSLEER. With 4 bases removed from V and 0 bases from J, the gap between germline ends came to 12 bases. The CDR3 loop spans 15 amino acids. The CDR3 sequence: CASSRRSSMNTEAFF. CDR3 coding DNA: TGCGCCAGCAGCCGCCGGTCCTCTATGAACACTGAAGCTTTCTTT.

CDR3 amino acids: CASSRGDRVNTEAFF. The CDR3, as DNA: TGTGCCAGCAGTCGAGGGGACAGAGTGAACACTGAAGCTTTCTTT. This chain uses TRBV6-5 with TRBJ1-1; 7 bases match TRBD1. This CDR3 is 15 amino acids long. Germline CDR1 MNHEY, CDR2 SVGAGI. Trimming removed 5 bases from V and 0 bases from J; junction bases left unmatched: 6.